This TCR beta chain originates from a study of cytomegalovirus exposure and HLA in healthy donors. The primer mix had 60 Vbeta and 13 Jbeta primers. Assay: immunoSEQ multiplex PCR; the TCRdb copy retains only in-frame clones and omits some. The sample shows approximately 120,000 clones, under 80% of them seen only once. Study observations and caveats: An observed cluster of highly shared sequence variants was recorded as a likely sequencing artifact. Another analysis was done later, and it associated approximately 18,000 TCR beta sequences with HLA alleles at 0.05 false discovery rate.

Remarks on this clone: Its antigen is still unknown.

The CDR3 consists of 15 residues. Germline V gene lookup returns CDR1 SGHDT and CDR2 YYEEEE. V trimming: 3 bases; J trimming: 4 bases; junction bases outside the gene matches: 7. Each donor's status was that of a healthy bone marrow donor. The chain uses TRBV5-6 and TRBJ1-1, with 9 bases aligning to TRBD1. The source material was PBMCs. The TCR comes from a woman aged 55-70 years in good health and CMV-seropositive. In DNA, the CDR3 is TGTGCCAGCAGCTGGGGGACAGGGCCGATCACTGAAGCTTTCTTT. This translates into CASSWGTGPITEAFF.